This is a list of T cell receptor beta chains from one sample in a study of blood T cell repertoires in COVID-19. TCRdb keeps only in-frame clones here, not all; method: immunoSEQ multiplex PCR. The table includes fewer than 65,000 clones, 65% to 90% detected once. Sequenced: peripheral blood. The receptor set was obtained from a human donor in a cohort sampled during active COVID-19. Each CDR3 is given without its conserved first and last residue.

V	length	CDR3
TRBV5-1	14	ASSPGTSGALGELF
TRBV6-2/TRBV6-3	11	ASSQTGNYEQY
TRBV2	13	ASSERAGEDGELF
TRBV10-1	13	ASSEGTGMTGELF
TRBV13	14	ASSLNSGGAKNIQY
TRBV5-4	11	ASSWGAEETQY
TRBV19	11	ASSKGKGTEAF
TRBV14	12	ASSLTSGDTEAF
TRBV7-2	13	ASSQWTGSNQPQH
TRBV3-1/TRBV3-2	13	ASSQAPGSAYEQY
TRBV20-1	12	SASRGSSYNEQF
TRBV21-1	10	ASSKDREGYT
TRBV3-1/TRBV3-2	10	ASSHSGTEAF
TRBV5-1	13	ASSWTGGRSDTQY
TRBV20-1	13	SASRTSGGFYEQY
TRBV18	14	ASSPATATNTGELF
TRBV6-5	13	ASSYSGGSTDTQY
TRBV18	13	ASSPGRGSNQPQH
TRBV7-2	12	ASSSPRWNTEAF
TRBV6-5	13	ASSYSAGVNYGYT
TRBV7-9	13	ASSLGGVFNQPQH
TRBV30	12	AWTSGGFQETQY
TRBV5-1	13	ASSLEGQSTDTQY
TRBV7-2	12	ASSSTRGTGELF
TRBV3-1/TRBV3-2	11	ASSQGPGTEAF
TRBV11-2	12	ASSFRQPTDTQY
TRBV3-1/TRBV3-2	14	ASSQESGLSTDTQY